A selection of T cell receptor beta chains follows, all from one sample in a study of identical twins. TCRdb independently ran MiXCR on the 5' RACE reads; one entry per CDR3 protein. The sample holds hundreds of thousands of distinct CDR3 sequences, roughly 18% seen once. This sample was also put to use in a study of T cells expressing NK-cell markers.

Sequenced input: PBMCs. The source of these receptors is a woman aged 18-29 years in good health. The CDR3 runs from the conserved cysteine through the conserved F or W. Fields, in order: J gene, V gene, CDR3 protein.

>TRBJ2-5|TRBV12-3/TRBV12-4
CASSSYRGSQETQYF
>TRBJ2-1|TRBV6-4
CASSVGTSNEQFF
>TRBJ2-1|TRBV6-5
CASSYGTPNSYNEQFF
>TRBJ2-3|TRBV24-1
CATSDVGGASDTQYF
>TRBJ1-2|TRBV5-1
CASSFGQDATNYGYTF
>TRBJ2-7|TRBV27
CASSFEQGGSYEQYF
>TRBJ2-5|TRBV6-1
CASRHPASGRETQYF
>TRBJ2-5|TRBV5-1
CASSLGSQETQYF
>TRBJ2-1|TRBV12-3/TRBV12-4
CASSLGMGNEQFF
>TRBJ1-5|TRBV5-5
CASSLGNLLSNQPQHF
>TRBJ2-7|TRBV24-1
CATSAGPSSYEQYF
>TRBJ1-2|TRBV4-2
CASSQLGSGGYGYTF
>TRBJ2-5|TRBV20-1
CSAIGEYQETQYF
>TRBJ1-5|TRBV12-3/TRBV12-4
CASSFSQINQPQHF
>TRBJ2-5|TRBV12-3/TRBV12-4
CASSIRGGGSIQYF
>TRBJ2-1|TRBV10-3
CAISPTRGADEQFF
>TRBJ2-7|TRBV5-5
CASSLRGSFWEQYF
>TRBJ2-5|TRBV20-1
CSGARGRQETQYF
>TRBJ2-7|TRBV12-5
CASGLNEYEQYF
>TRBJ2-7|TRBV29-1
CSVDDGTGGKQYF
>TRBJ2-6|TRBV4-3
CASSQAYGTVTGANVLTF
>TRBJ2-1|TRBV6-4
CASSGEVAGAFYNEQFF
>TRBJ2-1|TRBV12-3/TRBV12-4
CASGTSREQFF
>TRBJ2-2|TRBV4-2
CASSPLVTGELFF
>TRBJ2-1|TRBV5-1
CASSLTARLNYNEQFF
>TRBJ2-3|TRBV4-1
CASSQASRSTDTQYF
>TRBJ2-5|TRBV20-1
CSAARGSQETQYF
>TRBJ2-1|TRBV30
CAFRLLAGGYEQFF
>TRBJ2-1|TRBV27
CATRGGGSYNEQFF
>TRBJ2-3|TRBV7-9
CASSLEGRTDTQYF
>TRBJ2-7|TRBV20-1
CSASGRGPKYEQYF
>TRBJ2-7|TRBV6-1
CASSPTEYYEQYF
>TRBJ2-7|TRBV19
CASSSGQFSYEQYF
>TRBJ2-1|TRBV10-3
CAIRERGGSSYNEQFF
>TRBJ2-2|TRBV5-1
CASGASGANTGELFF
>TRBJ1-6|TRBV5-1
CASSVGSPPLHF
>TRBJ1-2|TRBV12-3/TRBV12-4
CASTSTGGRGGYTF
>TRBJ2-2|TRBV6-1
CASSERSGTSGSWSGGELFF
>TRBJ2-2|TRBV9
CASSVALNWGPGELFF
>TRBJ2-4|TRBV6-1
CASMRGIQYF
>TRBJ1-1|TRBV5-6
CASSLWARQGARCFF
>TRBJ1-5|TRBV12-3/TRBV12-4
CASSADSLYSNQPQHF
>TRBJ2-2|TRBV5-4
CASSVSTGAGELFF
>TRBJ2-5|TRBV5-1
CASSPLLTGQGTQYF
>TRBJ2-7|TRBV20-1
CSAPSGRFDYEQYF